Presented here are 10 T cell receptor beta chains from one specimen sequenced in a study of T cells in Graves' hyperthyroidism and ophthalmopathy. Regions amplified from RNA transcripts were the TCR beta CDR3 regions. A first-round RT-PCR of the TCR CDR3 used the HTBI primer set. TCRdb fed the multiplex PCR reads into MiXCR, producing one record per CDR3 protein. Here the sample spans approximately 370,000 distinct CDR3 sequences, roughly 17% being singletons. Sequenced: blood. The receptors stem from a woman aged 25 to 39 with Graves' hyperthyroidism that later progressed to Graves' ophthalmopathy.

This clonotype has a count of ten or more. The CDR3 here is CASSPTGTSGETQYF. For the CDR3, the DNA is TGTGCCAGCAGCCCGACCGGGACTAGCGGAGAGACCCAGTACTTC. The genes are TRBV7-2 and TRBJ2-5, with TRBD2 matching 11 bases. Germline CDR1 and CDR2: SGHTA and FQGNSA. V lost 5 bases and J lost 4; bases outside the gene matches: 6. The length of the CDR3 is 15 residues.

This clonotype was recorded at least ten times. This chain connects TRBV7-9 to TRBJ2-5; tentatively, D is TRBD1 or TRBD2 (5 bases each). Trimming left V 6 bases short and J 4 bases short, with 18 bases between. Germline V CDR1 and CDR2: SEHNR, FQNEAQ (reference sequence). This CDR3 spans 15 amino acids. The DNA of the CDR3 is TGTGCCAGCAGTCGCGACGGGGCTGTGACAGAGACCCAGTACTTC. Translating it yields CASSRDGAVTETQYF.

This clonotype was observed many times. The rearrangement uses TRBV2 and TRBJ2-7, with 9 bases lining up with TRBD2. Looked up from germline, CDR1 is SNHLY and CDR2 is FYNNEI. This CDR3 comprises 15 residues. The ends lost 6 bases at V and 0 bases at J; junction bases unmatched: 6. The CDR3 sequence is CASRLAGAPSYEQYF. In nucleotides, the CDR3 is TGTGCCAGCAGATTAGCGGGAGCCCCCTCCTACGAGCAGTACTTC.

This clonotype has a count of ten or more. This rearrangement joins TRBV28 to TRBJ1-1; no firm D call. CDR3 length: 12 residues. Germline V gene sequence: CDR1 MDHEN, CDR2 SYDVKM. The germline V and J ends were trimmed by 6 bases and 0 bases, with 5 bases remaining between them. This CDR3 reads CASRILNTEAFF. The CDR3 DNA reads as TGTGCCAGCAGGATCTTGAACACTGAAGCTTTCTTT.

Points on this clonotype: This clone may be a read error of a much larger clone one base away. The chain recombines TRBV5-1 with TRBJ2-1, with D possibly matching TRBD1 (6 bases). The length of the CDR3 is 13 residues. The V and J ends lost 1 base and 9 bases respectively, with 11 bases between them. Looked up from germline, CDR1 is SGHRS and CDR2 is YFSETQ. The CDR3 protein is CASSLSADSEQFF. The CDR3 DNA reads TGCGCCAGCAGCTTGAGCGCGGACAGTGAGCAGTTCTTC.

This clonotype was picked up a small number of times. Written as DNA, the CDR3 is TGTGCCATCAGGGAGACCGTTCGGGATGGCTACACCTTC. Its translation: CAIRETVRDGYTF. The genes are TRBV10-3 and TRBJ1-2; no definite D call. The V end lost 6 bases, the J end lost 6 bases, and 14 bases lay between the germline ends. This CDR3 spans 13 amino acids. Looked up from germline, CDR1 is ENHRY and CDR2 is SYGVKD.

The rearrangement uses TRBV20-1 and TRBJ2-7, with D possibly being TRBD1 (5 bases). The germline gives CDR1 DFQATT, CDR2 SNEGSKA (reference sequence). CDR3 length equals 13 residues. V was pared by 5 bases and J by 2 bases, with 13 bases between. This chain's CDR3 is CSAATVPTYEQYF. The CDR3 region has the DNA TGCAGTGCTGCGACAGTACCAACCTACGAGCAGTACTTC.

The gene calls are TRBV28 and TRBJ2-7, with 10 bases lining up with TRBD1. J lost 8 bases, V lost 6 bases, and 4 bases had no gene match. From germline, CDR1 is MDHEN and CDR2 SYDVKM. This CDR3 has 12 residues. This CDR3 reads CASRDRGSQQYF. For the CDR3, the DNA is TGTGCCAGCAGGGACAGGGGGTCCCAGCAGTACTTC.

This clonotype was seen a few times. The chain recombines TRBV5-1 with TRBJ2-5; 7 bases are a match to TRBD1. CDR3 length: 15 residues. The germline gives CDR1 SGHRS, CDR2 YFSETQ. Unmatched junction bases numbered 7, after V lost 0 bases and J lost 5 bases. The CDR3 reads CASSLDRGRWETQYF. The CDR3, as DNA: TGCGCCAGCAGCTTGGATAGGGGGCGCTGGGAGACCCAGTACTTC.

This chain connects TRBV12-3 or TRBV12-4 to TRBJ1-2; D call uncertain. CDR3 length: 14 residues. With 9 bases removed from V and 7 bases from J, the gap between germline ends came to 21 bases. The CDR3 nucleotides are TGTGCCAGTTACCCACTCTCGGCAATCGGTGGCTACACCTTC. Protein sequence: CASYPLSAIGGYTF.